This note documents a single TCR beta chain sequence. As yet, its antigen is unknown. The sample originates from a study of T cells expressing NK-cell markers. Findings and limits, study-wide: Each of several donors carried dominant NKG2C+ clonotypes accounting for roughly 1.0-8% of CD8+ T cells. Also leading the CD3+CD56-NKG2C+ fraction in a handful of donors were these clonotypes.

TCR beta cDNA was made by 5'RACE template switching with UMIs. TCRdb reanalyzed the 5' RACE reads, giving one entry per CDR3 protein sequence and no DNA. This sample contains roughly 420,000 distinct CDR3 sequences. The CDR3 has 12 residues. The sequenced material came from blood T cells: a sorted CD56 or NKG2C T cell subset, CD4+ or CD8+ T cells, or bulk PBMC T cells (not recorded which). The sequence was obtained from a woman between 18 and 70 years old in good health. The chain recombines TRBV12-3 or TRBV12-4 with TRBJ2-2. CDR3 residues: CASSLEHGELFF.